This TCR beta chain came from a study of shared clonotypes between healthy human individuals. Findings and limits, study-wide: Clonotype sharing among donors was expected to depend on sequencing depth.

Only one count was recorded for this clone. The antigen remains undetermined. Here immunoSEQ multiplex PCR was the method, and the copy in TCRdb shows in-frame clones only, minus some. This table has approximately 2.4 million clones, roughly 95% appearing once. From germline, CDR1 is KGHSH and CDR2 LQKENI. The CDR3 contains 13 residues. The ends were cut back, 5 bases at V and 2 bases at J, with 9 bases in the middle. The sequencing input was naive CD4+ T cells sorted from blood. This sample's subset: CD45RA+ positively selected. The chain carries TRBV18 and TRBJ1-2; D not certain. The receptor comes from a man between 18 and 29 years old in good health. CDR3 protein: CASSNGRNYGYTF. The CDR3 coding sequence is TGTGCCAGCTCAAACGGACGAAACTATGGCTACACCTTC.